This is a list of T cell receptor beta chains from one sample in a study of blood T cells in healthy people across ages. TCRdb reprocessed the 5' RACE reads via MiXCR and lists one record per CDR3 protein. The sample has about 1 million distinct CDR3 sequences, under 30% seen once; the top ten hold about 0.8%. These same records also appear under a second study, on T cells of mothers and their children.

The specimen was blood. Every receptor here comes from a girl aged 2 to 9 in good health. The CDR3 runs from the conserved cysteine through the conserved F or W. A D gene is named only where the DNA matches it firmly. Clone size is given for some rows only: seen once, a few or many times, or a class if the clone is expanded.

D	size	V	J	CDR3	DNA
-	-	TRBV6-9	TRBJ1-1	CASSSCLRRSEAFF	TGTGCCAGCAGTTCTTGTTTGCGGCGAAGTGAAGCTTTCTTT
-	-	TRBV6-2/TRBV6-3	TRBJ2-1	CATRPPGYIVQFF	TGTGCCACCCGACCTCCGGGTTACATCGTGCAGTTCTTC
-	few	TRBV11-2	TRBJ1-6	CASSLYLQGRKTLHF	TGTGCCAGCAGCTTATATCTCCAGGGGCGCAAAACCCTCCACTTT
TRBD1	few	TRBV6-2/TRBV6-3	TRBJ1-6	CASSASDRFNSPLHF	TGTGCCAGCAGTGCTTCGGACAGGTTCAATTCACCCCTCCACTTT
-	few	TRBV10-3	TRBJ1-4	CAISYSQGPENEKLFF	TGTGCCATCAGTTACTCACAGGGCCCGGAGAATGAAAAACTGTTTTTT
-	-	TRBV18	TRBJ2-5	CASPPGYGGETQYF	TGTGCCAGCCCACCAGGGTACGGAGGGGAGACCCAGTACTTC
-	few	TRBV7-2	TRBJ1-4	CASSATGLVGEKLFF	TGTGCCAGCAGCGCGACAGGACTAGTAGGCGAAAAACTGTTTTTT
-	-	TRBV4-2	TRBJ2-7	CASSQSGSNYEQYF	TGTGCCAGCAGCCAAAGCGGATCCAACTACGAGCAGTACTTC
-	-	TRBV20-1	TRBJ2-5	CSASPPSIGTQYF	TGCAGTGCTAGCCCCCCTAGTATAGGTACCCAGTACTTC
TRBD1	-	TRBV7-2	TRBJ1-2	CASSLDGTGRENYGYTF	TGTGCCAGCAGCTTAGATGGGACAGGGAGGGAAAACTATGGCTACACCTTC
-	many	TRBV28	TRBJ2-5	CASIFSGQETQYF	TGTGCCAGCATATTCAGCGGACAAGAGACCCAGTACTTC
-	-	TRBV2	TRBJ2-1	CASRIGVEQFF	TGTGCCAGCAGGATCGGGGTTGAGCAGTTCTTC
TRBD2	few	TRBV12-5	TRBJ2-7	CASGLVAGDHVYEQYF	TGTGCTAGTGGTTTGGTAGCGGGAGACCACGTCTACGAGCAGTACTTC
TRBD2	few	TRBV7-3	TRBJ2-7	CAGSLGIAGPYEQYF	TGTGCCGGCAGCTTAGGGATAGCGGGACCCTACGAGCAGTACTTC
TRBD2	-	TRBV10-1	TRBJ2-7	CASSESILAGDRYEQYF	TGCGCCAGCAGTGAGTCGATACTAGCGGGAGATCGGTACGAGCAGTACTTC
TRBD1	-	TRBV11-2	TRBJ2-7	CASSLSPGQANYEQYF	TGTGCCAGCAGCTTATCACCGGGACAGGCCAACTACGAGCAGTACTTC